Following are 7 T cell receptor beta chains from one sample sequenced in a study of response to subunit inactivated influenza vaccine. In TCRdb, the RT-PCR reads were re-called with MiXCR into one record per CDR3 protein. The table includes about 650,000 distinct CDR3 sequences, around 13% detected once. The sample consisted of PBMCs from blood, taken around two weeks before vaccination. Receptors were obtained from a man between 50 and 59 years old who received an inactivated influenza vaccine.

The V gene is TRBV4-2, the J gene TRBJ2-1; 7 bases are a match to TRBD2. Germline V gene lookup returns CDR1 LGHNA and CDR2 YNFKEQ. J lost 8 bases, V lost 1 base, and 14 bases had no gene match. CDR3 size: 17 residues. This chain's CDR3 is CASSQARQREDPYEQFF. CDR3 DNA: TGTGCCAGCAGCCAAGCACGGCAGCGGGAAGACCCCTATGAGCAGTTCTTC.

The genes are TRBV2 and TRBJ2-1; 9 bases fit TRBD1. The CDR3 extends over 15 amino acids. V shed 5 bases and J 7 bases; nucleotides not matched to a gene: 9. Germline V lookup: CDR1 SNHLY, CDR2 FYNNEI. As DNA, the CDR3 is TGTGCCAGCAGTAATGACAGGGGGAGTTGGAATGAGCAGTTCTTC. Protein: CASSNDRGSWNEQFF.

CDR3 nucleotides: TGTGCCAGCAGTTCTCGAGGTGGGGACGCCCATAGCAATCAGCCCCAGCATTTT. It codes for CASSSRGGDAHSNQPQHF. The rearrangement joins TRBV28 to TRBJ1-5, with D possibly being TRBD1 (5 bases). Trimming cost V 4 bases and J 0 bases, with 19 bases left between them. The germline gives CDR1 MDHEN, CDR2 SYDVKM. The CDR3 consists of 18 residues.

This clonotype was seen at least ten times. V and J are TRBV7-6 and TRBJ1-1, with TRBD1 as a possible D gene (5 bases). The CDR3 sequence is 14 residues long. V gave up 6 bases and J gave up 1 base, with 12 bases separating them. Germline lookup yields CDR1 SGHVS and CDR2 FNYEAQ. As DNA, the CDR3 is TGTGCCAGCAGTAGTCCGGGACGGAACACTGAAGCTTTCTTT. Translating it yields CASSSPGRNTEAFF.

The rearrangement joins TRBV4-1 to TRBJ2-3, with D unclear. This CDR3 spans 13 amino acids. Germline assignment: CDR1 MGHRA and CDR2 YSYEKL. Trimming cost V 0 bases and J 6 bases, with 7 bases left between them. The CDR3 DNA reads TGCGCCAGCAGCCAAGATTGGATCGATACGCAGTATTTT. It is translated as CASSQDWIDTQYF.

This clonotype was found a few times. The CDR3 loop is CASSRPGLAGAYEQYF. The DNA of the CDR3 is TGTGCCAGCAGCCGACCGGGACTAGCGGGAGCCTACGAGCAGTACTTC. The V and J genes are TRBV6-2 or TRBV6-3 and TRBJ2-7; 14 bases fit TRBD2. The CDR3 contains 16 residues. Per the germline V gene, CDR1 is MNHEY and CDR2 is SVGEGT. With V trimmed by 6 bases and J by 2 bases, 6 bases remained unmatched.

This sequence joins TRBV21-1 and TRBJ2-7; whether TRBD1, the table's D call, matches the DNA was not checked. TRBV21-1 is described as a pseudogene. This CDR3 region has 16 residues. CDR3 region: CASSKETGHINYEQYF. CDR3 nucleotide sequence: TGTGCCAGCAGCAAAGAAACGGGACACATAAACTACGAGCAGTACTTC.